This T cell receptor (beta chain) appears in the sequencing data of a study of Ad26.COV2.S vaccination and SARS-CoV-2 variants. Notes on this clone: What it binds is unknown.

Indicated treatment: 19 received Ad26.COV2.S at low or high dose, single or two shots; several received placebo; per-sample allocation not given. Sampling happened 63 days after the first vaccine or placebo injection. General study findings and limits: The TCR breadth and depth analyses may have produced an underestimate of total T cell responses.

The repertoire was sequenced with immunoSEQ multiplex PCR; TCRdb's copy has only in-frame clones and lacks some. The sample has about 680,000 clones, 80% to 90% seen once; the top ten hold roughly 1.5%. Germline CDR1 is SGHTA and CDR2 is FQGNSA. J gave up 3 bases and V 4 bases, and 9 bases lay outside the gene matches. The CDR3 consists of 16 residues. Here the sequenced sample was peripheral blood, taken in a trial of Ad26.COV2.S vaccine versus placebo. This chain joins TRBV7-2 and TRBJ1-2, with 9 bases identical to TRBD1. This receptor was taken from a person between 18 and 65 years old who received the Ad26.COV2.S COVID-19 vaccine or a placebo. CDR3 in DNA: TGTGCCAGCAGCTGGAGACGGACAGGGGCAGACTATGGCTACACCTTC. It yields the protein CASSWRRTGADYGYTF.